Listed below are T cell receptor beta chains from one sample, sequenced in a study of identical twins. TCRdb re-called the 5' RACE reads with MiXCR, one entry per CDR3 protein. Of hundreds of thousands of distinct CDR3 sequences in the sample, around an eighth were seen once. These data were also reused for a study on yellow fever vaccine responses in identical twins.

What was sequenced was PBMCs. The receptors derive from a woman younger than 30 in good health. CDR3s include the opening cysteine and the closing phenylalanine or tryptophan. D genes are given only for firm matches. Part of the rows lack a size; the others show once, few, many or a class for expanded clones.

J	size	V	D	CDR3	DNA
TRBJ2-1	few	TRBV12-3/TRBV12-4	.	CASCEAQVPNEQFF	TGTGCCAGTTGTGAGGCCCAGGTCCCCAATGAGCAGTTCTTC
TRBJ2-5	few	TRBV15	TRBD1	CATSARQGGFQETQYF	TGTGCCACCAGCGCGCGACAGGGGGGATTCCAAGAGACCCAGTACTTC
TRBJ2-1	.	TRBV12-3/TRBV12-4	TRBD2	CASLSGRAPYNEQFF	TGTGCCAGTCTTAGCGGGAGGGCCCCTTACAATGAGCAGTTCTTC
TRBJ1-6	few	TRBV10-3	.	CAIKEGNSPLHF	TGTGCCATCAAGGAGGGAAATTCACCCCTCCACTTT
TRBJ1-5	many	TRBV12-3/TRBV12-4	.	CASTGEGNQPQHF	TGTGCCAGCACCGGGGAAGGGAATCAGCCCCAGCATTTT
TRBJ2-5	.	TRBV12-5	TRBD1	CASGLAGQGSQTQYF	TGTGCTAGTGGCCTTGCGGGACAGGGGAGTCAGACCCAGTACTTC
TRBJ2-1	few	TRBV3-1	TRBD2	CASSQELPSGGNEQFF	TGTGCCAGCAGCCAAGAGTTGCCTAGCGGGGGGAATGAGCAGTTCTTC
TRBJ2-3	few	TRBV20-1	TRBD1	CSARGGGQYTRSTDTQYF	TGCAGTGCTAGAGGAGGGGGACAGTATACTAGAAGCACAGATACGCAGTATTTT
TRBJ2-3	few	TRBV29-1	TRBD1	CSVVWQGARYTQYF	TGCAGCGTTGTTTGGCAGGGGGCGAGGTATACGCAGTATTTT
TRBJ2-6	.	TRBV25-1	.	CASSEDKRNSGANVLTF	TGTGCCAGCAGTGAGGACAAGAGAAACTCTGGGGCCAACGTCCTGACTTTC
TRBJ1-5	.	TRBV7-9	.	CASSSSFNFQPQHF	TGTGCCAGCAGCTCGAGTTTCAACTTTCAGCCCCAGCATTTT
TRBJ1-4	few	TRBV6-5	.	CASSYGTPGEKLFF	TGTGCCAGCAGTTACGGGACCCCGGGTGAAAAACTGTTTTTT
TRBJ2-5	.	TRBV10-3	TRBD2	CAISESYGTSGDETQYF	TGTGCCATCAGTGAGAGCTACGGGACTAGCGGGGACGAGACCCAGTACTTC
TRBJ2-3	.	TRBV7-6	.	CASSPTPRPDTQYF	TGTGCCAGCAGCCCAACCCCGAGACCAGATACGCAGTATTTT
TRBJ1-6	few	TRBV6-5	.	CASSYSGADVGSPLHF	TGTGCCAGCAGTTACTCCGGGGCGGACGTGGGATCACCCCTCCACTTT
TRBJ2-1	.	TRBV27	.	CASRVDIYNEQFF	TGTGCCAGCAGGGTAGACATATACAATGAGCAGTTCTTC
TRBJ1-5	many	TRBV9	TRBD1	CASSNGDSNSPQHF	TGTGCCAGCAGCAATGGGGACAGTAATTCGCCCCAGCATTTT
TRBJ2-1	few	TRBV5-1	TRBD2	CASSLRPGLADPLDEQFF	TGCGCCAGCAGCCTGCGACCTGGACTAGCGGACCCCTTGGATGAGCAGTTCTTC